The subject of this entry is one T cell receptor (beta chain). Its antigen is as yet unknown. These data are taken from a study of T cell repertoires in cytomegalovirus infection. Background on the study: TCR beta signatures that were public indicated CMV infection and matching HLA type.

Via MiXCR, TCRdb re-called the reads, giving one row per CDR3 protein. Of about 600,000 distinct CDR3 sequences in the sample, 20% to 30% were seen once. Study results and limitations: Carriage of CMV together with the relevant HLA was identifiable through cumulative public TCR beta family frequency. Dominant in the ex vivo response were TCR beta clonotypes restricted by HLA-C and specific for CMV.

The TCR sequence derives from a human donor in good health (CMV status not recorded). Some clones in this sample may be carry-over from other donors' samples. Sequencing was performed on CD8+ T cells from PBMCs.

The CDR3 loop reads CSVEIWRGNSGNTIYF. For the CDR3, the DNA is TGCAGCGTTGAAATCTGGAGGGGGAACTCTGGAAACACCATATATTTT. V and J are TRBV29-1 and TRBJ1-3; D might be TRBD1 (6 bases). V lost 2 bases, J lost 0 bases, and 14 bases lay in between. Germline assignment: CDR1 SQVTM and CDR2 ANQGSEA. This CDR3 contains 16 residues.